Below, one T cell receptor beta chain is given with its context. Multiple V-beta primers and a C-beta primer amplified TCRB from RNA. TCRdb reprocessed the multiplex PCR reads with MiXCR, giving one entry per CDR3 protein. The sample carries about 13,000 distinct CDR3 sequences, 64% recorded once. The record originates from a study of tumor-infiltrating lymphocytes in glioblastoma multiforme. Sequenced material: brain tumor tissue. The origin of this receptor is a male donor with glioblastoma.

The CDR3 nucleotides are TGTGCCTGGAGTCACCGGGACAGGGTTACCGGGGAGCTGTTTTTT. It encodes CAWSHRDRVTGELFF. The chain combines TRBV30 with TRBJ2-2; the match to TRBD1 covers 9 bases. The CDR3 runs to 15 residues. Germline CDR1 is GTSNPN and CDR2 is SVGIG (reference sequence). The V gene end was trimmed by 2 bases and the J gene end by 5 bases; junction bases not matched to a gene: 6.